The clone carrying this TCR beta chain came up many times. The library was built from roughly 400 ng RNA with molecular barcoded adaptors for alpha/delta and beta/gamma chains. TCRdb re-called the reads through MiXCR, storing one row per CDR3 protein. This sample has tens of thousands of distinct CDR3 sequences, with around a fifth found just once. This entry is derived from a study of read filtering for tumor transcriptome and immune sequencing. The germline V and J ends were trimmed by 5 bases and 10 bases, with 19 bases remaining between them. This CDR3 spans 14 amino acids. The sequencing sample was made of a population of CD138-negative cells sorted from bone marrow. The chain couples TRBV12-3 or TRBV12-4 to TRBJ2-3; D might be TRBD1 (5 bases). The clonotype originates from a donor aged 40 or over with multiple myeloma. In nucleotides, the CDR3 is TGTGCCAGCAGTCAAGACAGCTCGAACGGCGCGCAGTATTTT. It translates to CASSQDSSNGAQYF.